A single sample gave rise to the 22 T cell receptor beta chains below, sequenced in a study of blood T cells in healthy people across ages. A second PCR of 7 to 11 cycles used a sample-barcoded 5' primer and a J-beta primer mix. One entry per CDR3 protein results from TCRdb running MiXCR on the 5' RACE reads. The table has around 1,000,000 distinct CDR3 sequences, approximately 25% seen once; the top ten hold 0.65% to 0.75%. A further study also used this sample, focusing on T cells of mothers and their children.

Sequenced: blood. The receptor set was obtained from a girl aged 2 to 9 in good health.

The CDR3 region is CSVTRQDTWETQYF. In nucleotides, the CDR3 is TGCAGCGTTACTCGACAGGACACTTGGGAGACCCAGTACTTC. This rearrangement joins TRBV29-1 to TRBJ2-5, with D maybe TRBD1 (6 bases). The V and J ends lost 5 bases and 5 bases respectively, with 18 bases between them. The CDR3 runs 14 residues. Germline CDR1 is SQVTM and CDR2 is ANQGSEA.

The chain is built from TRBV19 and TRBJ2-1; a weak D match, TRBD2 (6 bases). The germline V gene encodes CDR1 LNHDA and CDR2 SQIVND (reference sequence). The V end lost 8 bases, the J end lost 9 bases, and 11 bases lay between the germline ends. The CDR3 loop spans 11 amino acids. DNA of the CDR3: TGTGCCAGTTTTAGCGGCCGTGAGCAGTTCTTC. It yields the protein CASFSGREQFF. Using reference TRBV19 and TRBJ2-1 for the parts outside the CDR3, the full variable domain is DGGITQSPKYLFRKEGQNVTLSCEQNLNHDAMYWYRQDPGQGLRLIYYSQIVNDFQKGDIAEGYSVSREKKESFPLTVTSAQKNPTAFYLCASFSGREQFFGPGTRLTVL.

V and J are TRBV7-6 and TRBJ1-1, with D maybe TRBD1 (5 bases). The CDR3 consists of 15 residues. Germline assignment: CDR1 SGHVS and CDR2 FNYEAQ. The ends were cut back, 4 bases at V and 2 bases at J, with 14 bases in the middle. CDR3 region: CASSSVGHLNTEAFF. The CDR3 region has the DNA TGTGCCAGCAGCTCCGTCGGACACCTTAACACTGAAGCTTTCTTT.

This clonotype has only a few counts. The rearrangement links TRBV7-6 to TRBJ2-5; TRBD2 might be the D (5 bases). TRBJ2-1 matches the DNA end more closely, so the J call is doubtful. The CDR3 extends over 16 amino acids. Per germline, CDR1 SGHVS and CDR2 FNYEAQ. The CDR3: CASSLVANGGRNEQFF. CDR3 bases: TGTGCCAGCAGCTTAGTGGCTAACGGCGGGCGCAATGAGCAGTTCTTC.

This chain links TRBV20-1 with TRBJ2-7; 7 positions match TRBD2. The CDR3 consists of 14 residues. V shed 3 bases and J 8 bases; nucleotides not matched to a gene: 13. CDR1 and CDR2 from the germline V gene are DFQATT and SNEGSKA (reference sequence). This CDR3 is CSARAGLAGDKQYF. The CDR3 DNA reads TGCAGTGCTAGGGCGGGACTGGCGGGAGATAAGCAGTACTTC.

This clonotype was observed at least ten times. This chain joins TRBV2 and TRBJ2-1, with 8 bases identical to TRBD2. Germline trimming cut 5 bases from V and 7 bases from J; bases unmatched to any gene: 7. This CDR3 contains 14 residues. Germline CDR1 reads SNHLY; CDR2 reads FYNNEI. The CDR3 loop reads CASSPSGGRNEQFF. The CDR3 nucleotides read TGTGCCAGCAGTCCATCGGGGGGGCGGAATGAGCAGTTCTTC. The variable domain in full, with the rest retrieved from reference TRBV2 and TRBJ2-1, is EPEVTQTPSHQVTQMGQEVILRCVPISNHLYFYWYRQILGQKVEFLVSFYNNEISEKSEIFDDQFSVERPDGSNFTLKIRSTKLEDSAMYFCASSPSGGRNEQFFGPGTRLTVL.

The chain recombines TRBV29-1 with TRBJ2-7; D possibly corresponds to TRBD1 (5 bases). In germline, CDR1 is SQVTM, CDR2 ANQGSEA. V lost 0 bases and J lost 3, with 15 bases in between. The CDR3 is 15 residues long. The CDR3 DNA reads as TGCAGCGTTGAAGAACGGAGACAGCAAATCTACGAGCAGTACTTC. Its protein product is CSVEERRQQIYEQYF.

The sample holds a few counts of this clonotype. The genes are TRBV6-5 and TRBJ1-6; the match to TRBD1 covers 8 bases. Trimming took 11 bases from V and 9 from J; bases not matched to a gene: 15. Germline values: CDR1 MNHEY, CDR2 SVGAGI. The CDR3 runs to 15 residues. CDR3 amino acids: CASKPQGAFGSPLHF. The CDR3 DNA reads TGTGCCTCCAAGCCCCAGGGGGCGTTTGGTTCACCCCTCCACTTT.

This clonotype showed up just a few times. The genes are TRBV3-1 and TRBJ1-2, with D perhaps TRBD1 (5 bases). The CDR3 loop spans 14 amino acids. The V and J ends lost 1 base and 8 bases respectively, with 14 bases between them. CDR1 and CDR2 (germline): LGHDT, YNNKEL (reference sequence). CDR3 residues: CASSQGGAPEGYTF. The CDR3, as DNA: TGTGCCAGCAGCCAAGGAGGGGCCCCGGAGGGCTACACCTTC.

The chain employs TRBV7-2 and TRBJ1-6, with TRBD1 as a possible D gene (6 bases). The germline CDR1 and CDR2 sequences are SGHTA and FQGNSA. V was trimmed by 1 base and J by 7 bases, leaving 14 bases between them. The CDR3 is made up of 16 amino acids. The CDR3 spells CASSLDVGARNSPLHF. The CDR3 bases are TGTGCCAGCAGCTTAGACGTGGGGGCGCGGAATTCACCCCTCCACTTT. Complete variable domain (other parts from reference TRBV7-2 and TRBJ1-6): GAGVSQSPSNKVTEKGKDVELRCDPISGHTALYWYRQSLGQGLEFLIYFQGNSAPDKSGLPSDRFSAERTGGSVSTLTIQRTQQEDSAVYLCASSLDVGARNSPLHFGNGTRLTVT.

In its sample, this clonotype was seen once. The chain employs TRBV29-1 and TRBJ2-7; D possibly uses TRBD1 or TRBD2 (5 bases each). The V end lost 3 bases, the J end lost 2 bases, and 14 bases lay between the germline ends. The germline V gene has CDR1 SQVTM and CDR2 ANQGSEA. The CDR3 spans 14 residues. For the CDR3, the DNA is TGCAGCGTTGATATGGGTCAGGGAGCCTACGAGCAGTACTTC. It is translated as CSVDMGQGAYEQYF.

This clonotype was seen a few times. The J gene is TRBJ2-3, the V gene TRBV11-3; D is unresolved. This CDR3 region has 14 residues. Trimming took 2 bases from V and 6 from J, leaving 12 bases between them. Germline loops: CDR1 SGHNT, CDR2 YENEEA. CDR3 amino acids: CASSLRSSFDTQYF. DNA of the CDR3: TGTGCCAGCAGCTTAAGGAGTTCTTTCGATACGCAGTATTTT.

The chain recombines TRBV2 with TRBJ2-1, with 8 bases identical to TRBD2. There are 16 residues in the CDR3. Germline loops: CDR1 SNHLY, CDR2 FYNNEI. Trimming removed 3 bases from V and 4 bases from J; junction bases left unmatched: 8. CDR3 sequence: CASSESSGRPYNEQFF. For the CDR3, the DNA is TGTGCCAGCAGTGAGTCCAGCGGGAGACCATACAATGAGCAGTTCTTC.

This chain uses TRBV4-2 with TRBJ2-7, with TRBD2 as a possible D gene (5 bases). The V end was cut by 2 bases, the J end by 2 bases, with 19 bases between. The CDR3 loop spans 17 amino acids. Germline CDR1 is LGHNA and CDR2 is YNFKEQ. Written as DNA, the CDR3 is TGTGCCAGCAGCCAATCTCGGCCAACAATAGCGACCTACGAGCAGTACTTC. It yields the protein CASSQSRPTIATYEQYF.

The table lists this clonotype with a few counts. The chain couples TRBV6-1 to TRBJ2-5, with 9 bases that match TRBD2. There are 14 residues in the CDR3. Losses at the gene ends were 7 bases for V and 9 bases for J; bases not matched to a gene: 12. The germline V gene encodes CDR1 MNHNS and CDR2 SASEGT. CDR3 in amino acids: CASTSSSGTGAQYF. CDR3 nucleotide sequence: TGTGCCAGCACATCATCTAGCGGGACGGGGGCCCAGTACTTC.

This clonotype has ten or more counts. The chain recombines TRBV10-2 with TRBJ1-2; D is unresolved. CDR1 and CDR2 (germline): WSHSY, SAAADI. Trimming removed 2 bases at V and 6 bases at J, with 4 bases between. CDR3 length equals 11 residues. This CDR3 is CASSEGDGYTF. The CDR3 nucleotides are TGCGCCAGCAGTGAGGGTGATGGCTACACCTTC.

The J gene is TRBJ2-5, the V gene TRBV29-1, with D perhaps being TRBD1 or TRBD2 (5 bases each). The J call may be faulty, since TRBJ2-1 better matches the DNA end. The germline V gene has CDR1 SQVTM and CDR2 ANQGSEA. The CDR3 consists of 12 residues. In nucleotides, the CDR3 is TGCAGCGTTGAAAGGGAGACAGACGAGCAGTTCTTC. The encoded protein is CSVERETDEQFF.

J is TRBJ2-5 and V is TRBV29-1; possible D gene TRBD2, 6 bases. The DNA end favors TRBJ2-7, so the J call may be wrong. There are 14 residues in the CDR3. CDR1 SQVTM and CDR2 ANQGSEA come from the germline V gene. For the CDR3, the DNA is TGCAGCGTTGAAGAGAGGAGGGGAATCAACGAGCAGTACTTC. Amino acid sequence: CSVEERRGINEQYF.

About this clonotype itself: Mismatch with germline at one junction end may stem from a read error. The V gene is TRBV4-2, the J gene TRBJ2-1, with D possibly TRBD2 on 5 matching bases. The CDR3 consists of 15 residues. CDR1 LGHNA and CDR2 YNFKEQ come from the germline V gene. The CDR3 DNA reads as TGTGCCAGCAGCCAAGCTCGGGGTTCCTACAGTGAGCAGTTCTTC. The encoded protein is CASSQARGSYSEQFF.

Note on this clonotype: Given the absence of the conserved phenylalanine or tryptophan at the CDR3 end, a read error is likely. The chain uses TRBV29-1 and TRBJ2-7, with 9 bases lining up with TRBD2. This CDR3 is built from 18 residues. Germline V CDR1 and CDR2: SQVTM, ANQGSEA. Trimming took 6 bases from V and 7 from J; bases not matched to a gene: 25. CDR3 sequence reads: CSVVFSGSEGQSGLEQYL. CDR3 sequence (DNA): TGCAGCGTCGTCTTTAGCGGGAGCGAAGGGCAGTCGGGGCTAGAGCAGTACCTC.

The chain is built from TRBV6-2 or TRBV6-3 and TRBJ2-1; TRBD1 is a possible D gene (6 bases). The CDR3 extends over 16 amino acids. Germline assignment: CDR1 MNHEY and CDR2 SVGEGT. V was clipped by 7 bases and J by 4 bases, with 20 bases between them. This CDR3 is CASTPRTVWGYNEQFF. CDR3 DNA sequence: TGTGCCAGCACCCCGAGGACAGTCTGGGGATACAATGAGCAGTTCTTC.

This clonotype was counted a few times. The chain uses TRBV7-8 and TRBJ1-5; possible D gene TRBD1, 5 bases. V was shortened by 1 base and J by 2 bases, with 12 bases between the two germline ends. CDR3 length: 16 amino acids. Germline assignment: CDR1 SGHVS and CDR2 FQNEAQ. The DNA of the CDR3 is TGTGCCAGCAGCTTAGAAATGGGGCTGGGCAATCAGCCCCAGCATTTT. The encoded protein is CASSLEMGLGNQPQHF.